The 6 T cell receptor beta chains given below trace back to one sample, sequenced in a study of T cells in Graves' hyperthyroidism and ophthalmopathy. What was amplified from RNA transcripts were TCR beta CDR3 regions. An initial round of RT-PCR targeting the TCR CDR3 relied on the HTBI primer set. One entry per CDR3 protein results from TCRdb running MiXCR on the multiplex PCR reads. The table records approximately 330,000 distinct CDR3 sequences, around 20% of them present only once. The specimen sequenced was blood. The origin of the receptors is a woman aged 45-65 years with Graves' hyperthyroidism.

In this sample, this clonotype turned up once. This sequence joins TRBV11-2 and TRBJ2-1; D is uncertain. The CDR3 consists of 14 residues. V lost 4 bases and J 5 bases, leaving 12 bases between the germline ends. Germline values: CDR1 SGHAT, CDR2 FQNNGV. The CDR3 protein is CASSSRPPDNEQFF. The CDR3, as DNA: TGTGCCAGCAGCTCGAGGCCCCCAGACAATGAGCAGTTCTTC.

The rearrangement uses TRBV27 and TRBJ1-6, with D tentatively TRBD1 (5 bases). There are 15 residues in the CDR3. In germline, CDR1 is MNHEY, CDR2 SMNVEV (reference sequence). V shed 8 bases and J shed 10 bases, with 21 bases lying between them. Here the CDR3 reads CASGSGQGTRSPLHF. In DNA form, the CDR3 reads TGTGCCAGCGGGTCGGGGCAGGGCACCCGGTCACCCCTCCACTTT.

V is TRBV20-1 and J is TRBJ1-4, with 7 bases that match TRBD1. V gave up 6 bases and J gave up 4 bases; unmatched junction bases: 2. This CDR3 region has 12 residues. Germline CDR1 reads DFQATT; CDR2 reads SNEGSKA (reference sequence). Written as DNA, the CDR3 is TGCAGTGCGACAGGGCTTAATGAAAAACTGTTTTTT. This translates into CSATGLNEKLFF.

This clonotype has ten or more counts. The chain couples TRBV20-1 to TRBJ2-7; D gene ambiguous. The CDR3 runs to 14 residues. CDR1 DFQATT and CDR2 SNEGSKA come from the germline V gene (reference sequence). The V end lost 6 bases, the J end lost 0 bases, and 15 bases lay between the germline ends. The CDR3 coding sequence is TGCAGTGCCGCACCCCCCGCAGCCTCCTACGAGCAGTACTTC. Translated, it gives CSAAPPAASYEQYF.

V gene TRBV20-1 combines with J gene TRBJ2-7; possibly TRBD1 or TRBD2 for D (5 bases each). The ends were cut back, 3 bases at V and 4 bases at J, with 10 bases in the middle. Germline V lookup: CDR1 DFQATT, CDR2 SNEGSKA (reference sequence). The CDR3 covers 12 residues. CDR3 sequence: CSASSGRYEQYF. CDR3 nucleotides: TGCAGTGCTAGTTCAGGGAGATACGAGCAGTACTTC.

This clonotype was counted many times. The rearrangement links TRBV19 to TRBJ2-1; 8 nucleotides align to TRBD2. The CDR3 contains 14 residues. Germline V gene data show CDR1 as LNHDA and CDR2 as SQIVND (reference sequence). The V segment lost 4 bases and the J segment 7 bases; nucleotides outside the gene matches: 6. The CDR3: CASSTQAGANEQFF. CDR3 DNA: TGTGCCAGTAGTACCCAAGCGGGAGCGAATGAGCAGTTCTTC. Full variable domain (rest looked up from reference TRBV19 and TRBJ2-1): DGGITQSPKYLFRKEGQNVTLSCEQNLNHDAMYWYRQDPGQGLRLIYYSQIVNDFQKGDIAEGYSVSREKKESFPLTVTSAQKNPTAFYLCASSTQAGANEQFFGPGTRLTVL.